Below are 15 T cell receptor beta chains sequenced from a single sample in a study of CD8 T cells in Susac syndrome. Roughly 0.45 to 1 ug RNA was reverse transcribed with random hexamers. TCRdb independently ran MiXCR on the immunoSEQ multiplex PCR reads; one entry per CDR3 protein. Here the sample spans around 170,000 distinct CDR3 sequences, approximately 95% being singletons. Source material: CD8+ T cells from PBMCs. The receptors come from a human donor with Susac syndrome.

The chain couples TRBV29-1 to TRBJ2-1, with D possibly being TRBD1 or TRBD2 (5 bases each). The CDR3 has 13 amino acids. Germline V CDR1 and CDR2: SQVTM, ANQGSEA. Trimming removed 0 bases at V and 6 bases at J, with 9 bases between. The CDR3 protein is CSVEEGVGNEQFF. The CDR3 nucleotides are TGCAGCGTTGAAGAGGGGGTAGGCAATGAGCAGTTCTTC.

The chain employs TRBV5-6 and TRBJ2-7, with a possible D match to TRBD2 (7 bases). The germline V gene encodes CDR1 SGHDT and CDR2 YYEEEE. This CDR3 is 15 amino acids long. V lost 5 bases and J lost 2, with 17 bases in between. The CDR3 DNA reads TGTGCCAGCAGACCCCTGGGGCGGGGGCCCTACGAGCAGTACTTC. It yields the protein CASRPLGRGPYEQYF.

The gene calls are TRBV14 and TRBJ1-1; 7 bases map to TRBD1. CDR3 length: 14 residues. Germline V lookup: CDR1 SGHDN, CDR2 FVKESK. V gave up 4 bases and J gave up 4 bases; unmatched junction bases: 6. In DNA form, the CDR3 reads TGTGCCAGCAGCCCAGGGGGTAGGGCCACTGAAGCTTTCTTT. Translated: CASSPGGRATEAFF. The variable domain in full, completed from reference TRBV14 and TRBJ1-1, reads EAGVTQFPSHSVIEKGQTVTLRCDPISGHDNLYWYRRVMGKEIKFLLHFVKESKQDESGMPNNRFLAERTGGTYSTLKVQPAELEDSGVYFCASSPGGRATEAFFGQGTRLTVV.

This sequence joins TRBV7-9 and TRBJ2-1; tentatively, D is TRBD1 or TRBD2 (5 bases each). CDR3 length: 13 amino acids. Germline V gene lookup returns CDR1 SEHNR and CDR2 FQNEAQ (reference sequence). The germline V and J ends were trimmed by 2 bases and 5 bases, with 7 bases remaining between them. This chain's CDR3 is CASSLWGNNEQFF. The DNA for the CDR3 is TGTGCCAGCAGCTTATGGGGGAACAATGAGCAGTTCTTC.

DNA of the CDR3: TGTGCCAGCAGTGCGGGACAGGTCGGGTTTCAGTACTTC. Protein product: CASSAGQVGFQYF. The rearrangement joins TRBV2 to TRBJ2-4; 8 bases match TRBD1. There are 13 residues in the CDR3. J gave up 11 bases and V 4 bases, and 7 bases lay outside the gene matches. CDR1 SNHLY and CDR2 FYNNEI come from the germline V gene. The full variable domain, in which reference TRBV2 and TRBJ2-4 provide the parts outside the CDR3, is EPEVTQTPSHQVTQMGQEVILRCVPISNHLYFYWYRQILGQKVEFLVSFYNNEISEKSEIFDDQFSVERPDGSNFTLKIRSTKLEDSAMYFCASSAGQVGFQYFGAGTRLSVL.

The rearrangement uses TRBV29-1 and TRBJ2-7, with 10 bases fitting TRBD2. The CDR3 contains 15 residues. V trimming: 2 bases; J trimming: 7 bases; junction bases outside the gene matches: 11. Germline V gene lookup returns CDR1 SQVTM and CDR2 ANQGSEA. The CDR3 loop is CSVELLAGDSWEQYF. The CDR3 nucleotides are TGCAGCGTTGAATTGCTAGCGGGAGACTCTTGGGAGCAGTACTTC.

The gene calls are TRBV20-1 and TRBJ2-2, with no clear D. Germline V gene data show CDR1 as DFQATT and CDR2 as SNEGSKA (reference sequence). Trimming stripped 0 bases from V and 8 bases from J, with 10 bases between. This CDR3 spans 13 amino acids. This chain's CDR3 is CSARDGKVGELFF. CDR3 coding DNA: TGCAGTGCTAGAGATGGGAAAGTTGGGGAGCTGTTTTTT.

The V and J genes are TRBV11-2 and TRBJ2-7, with D tentatively TRBD1 or TRBD2 (6 bases each). From germline, CDR1 is SGHAT and CDR2 FQNNGV. V was trimmed by 1 base and J by 2 bases, leaving 15 bases between them. The CDR3 totals 16 residues. The CDR3 protein is CASSLGTGDIAYEQYF. Here the CDR3 DNA reads TGTGCCAGCAGCTTAGGGACGGGGGACATAGCCTACGAGCAGTACTTC.

The genes are TRBV30 and TRBJ1-1; D remains unclear. This CDR3 spans 12 amino acids. Germline CDR1 reads GTSNPN; CDR2 reads SVGIG (reference sequence). V was clipped by 3 bases and J by 8 bases, with 13 bases between them. The CDR3 nucleotides read TGTGCCTGGAGGGGTGTTGGGGTCGAAGCTTTCTTT. Translation gives CAWRGVGVEAFF.

V gene TRBV5-1 combines with J gene TRBJ2-5; D is unclear. V was cut by 0 bases and J by 2 bases, with 11 bases left in between. The CDR3 loop spans 15 amino acids. Germline assignment: CDR1 SGHRS and CDR2 YFSETQ. The CDR3 DNA reads TGCGCCAGCAGCTTGGCATCTAGTCCACAAGAGACCCAGTACTTC. This codes for CASSLASSPQETQYF.

The chain has TRBV4-1 and TRBJ2-3; D is tentatively TRBD1 or TRBD2 (6 bases each). Looked up from germline, CDR1 is MGHRA and CDR2 is YSYEKL. V lost 1 base and J 5 bases, leaving 10 bases between the germline ends. The CDR3 is 14 residues long. CDR3 sequence (DNA): TGCGCCAGCAGCCAAGGGGGGGCCGGAGATACGCAGTATTTT. This sequence encodes CASSQGGAGDTQYF.

The genes are TRBV28 and TRBJ2-5, with D perhaps TRBD1 (6 bases). The CDR3 loop spans 15 amino acids. CDR1 is MDHEN and CDR2 is SYDVKM in the germline V gene. The ends were cut back, 5 bases at V and 2 bases at J, with 15 bases in the middle. This chain's CDR3 is CASSLQGLGQETQYF. The CDR3 DNA reads as TGTGCCAGCAGTCTACAGGGCCTGGGGCAAGAGACCCAGTACTTC.

This CDR3 reads CASSVSRDRLYEQYF. The CDR3 DNA follows: TGTGCCAGCAGCGTCAGCCGGGACAGACTCTACGAGCAGTACTTC. The J gene is TRBJ2-7, the V gene TRBV5-4, with TRBD1 matching 7 bases. Unmatched junction bases numbered 10, after V lost 4 bases and J lost 3 bases. The CDR3 is 15 amino acids. Per germline, CDR1 SGHNT and CDR2 YYREEE (reference sequence).

The chain uses TRBV4-1 and TRBJ2-5; possible D gene TRBD2, 5 bases. This CDR3 region has 15 residues. The germline gives CDR1 MGHRA, CDR2 YSYEKL. V lost 4 bases and J lost 1, with 13 bases in between. The CDR3 nucleotides read TGCGCCAGCAGCCGCGCTCCGGGGATCCAAGAGACCCAGTACTTC. Amino acids: CASSRAPGIQETQYF.

V and J are TRBV4-1 and TRBJ1-2; a weak D match, TRBD1 (6 bases). Trimming left V 6 bases short and J 5 bases short, with 10 bases between. The germline V gene has CDR1 MGHRA and CDR2 YSYEKL. The CDR3 is made up of 12 amino acids. The CDR3 region has the DNA TGCGCCAGCAGAGAGGGGGGGTATGGCTACACCTTC. It specifies CASREGGYGYTF.